This T cell receptor (beta chain) stems from a study of a mutant IDH1 vaccine in newly diagnosed glioma. Study information: Of the patients given treatment, roughly 60% were male and about 38% were female, and a mean age of roughly 40 years was recorded. V12 occurred at week 35 and V13 at week 47. Study findings and constraints: Pseudoprogression seemed unrelated to changes in top peripheral T cell clonotypes. Overall, about 92% of patients had vaccine-induced immune responses.

Per the germline V gene, CDR1 is LGHNA and CDR2 is YSLEER. The CDR3 has 15 amino acids. Trimming left V 0 bases short and J 3 bases short, with 11 bases between. This sample's time point: week 35, safety follow-up. In the vaccine, a single dose held 300 ug of the mutant IDH1 20-mer peptide, along with topical imiquimod. Clones were read by immunoSEQ multiplex PCR, and TCRdb kept only the in-frame ones, dropping some. The table lists roughly 49,000 clones, approximately 92% of them singletons. Notes on this clone: Its antigen is as yet unknown.

The sample was PBMCs, taken from a glioma patient whose treatment included an IDH1 peptide vaccine. The clonotype originates from a man aged 45 to 65 with glioma. The rearrangement links TRBV4-3 to TRBJ1-2; no reliable D call. This chain's CDR3 is CASSQDSWADYGYTF. The DNA of the CDR3 is TGCGCCAGCAGCCAAGATTCGTGGGCAGACTATGGCTACACCTTC.